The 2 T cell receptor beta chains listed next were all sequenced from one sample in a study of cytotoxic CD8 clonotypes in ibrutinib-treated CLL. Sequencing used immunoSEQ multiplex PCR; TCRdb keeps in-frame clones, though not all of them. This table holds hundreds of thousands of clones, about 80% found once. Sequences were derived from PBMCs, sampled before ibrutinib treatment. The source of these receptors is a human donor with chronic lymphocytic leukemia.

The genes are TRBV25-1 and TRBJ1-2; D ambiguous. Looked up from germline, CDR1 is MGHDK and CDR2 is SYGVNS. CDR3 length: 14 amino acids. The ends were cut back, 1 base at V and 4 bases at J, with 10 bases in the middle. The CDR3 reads CASSELGGSYGYTF. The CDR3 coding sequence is TGTGCCAGCAGTGAATTAGGTGGTTCCTATGGCTACACCTTC.

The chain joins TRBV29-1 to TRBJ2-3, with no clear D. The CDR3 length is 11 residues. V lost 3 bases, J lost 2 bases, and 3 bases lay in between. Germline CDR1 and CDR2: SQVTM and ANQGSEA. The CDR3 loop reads CSVENTDTQYF. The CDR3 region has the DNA TGCAGCGTTGAGAACACAGATACGCAGTATTTT.